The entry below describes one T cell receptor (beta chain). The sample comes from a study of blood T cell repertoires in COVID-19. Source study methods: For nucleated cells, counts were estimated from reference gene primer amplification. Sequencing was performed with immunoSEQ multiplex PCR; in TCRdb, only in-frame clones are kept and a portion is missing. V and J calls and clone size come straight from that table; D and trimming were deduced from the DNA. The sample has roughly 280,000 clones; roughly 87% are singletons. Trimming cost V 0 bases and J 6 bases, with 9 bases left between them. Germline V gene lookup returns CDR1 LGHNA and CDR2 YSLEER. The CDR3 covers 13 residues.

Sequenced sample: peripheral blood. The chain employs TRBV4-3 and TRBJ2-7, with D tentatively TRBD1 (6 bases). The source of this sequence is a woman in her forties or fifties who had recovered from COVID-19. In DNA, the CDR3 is TGCGCCAGCAGCCAAGATAAAGGGGGCGAGCAGTACTTC. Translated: CASSQDKGGEQYF.